This paragraph reports one T cell receptor beta chain. What it binds is unknown. This entry belongs to a study of cytomegalovirus exposure and HLA in healthy donors. Both 60 Vbeta primers and 13 Jbeta primers went into the PCR. The protocol was immunoSEQ multiplex PCR, while the TCRdb copy is restricted to in-frame clones and leaves out a portion. The sample comprises under 300,000 clones, around 65% of which are singletons, and under 3% rests with the top ten. Study-wide points: Cytomegalovirus-associated TCR beta chains were listed, numbering some 180. Later analysis demonstrated an association between a missense DCLRE1C variant and TCR beta V- and J-gene trimming. Productive status was seen about 87% or about 30% of the time for most TCR beta V segments in an earlier analysis. CMV serostatus was the sole immune exposure information available.

Sample: PBMCs. The source of this sequence is a female donor in good health and CMV-seronegative.

The CDR3 DNA is TGTGCCAGCAGCCTGGCCCGGGTAAGCCAAGAGACCCAGTACTTC. Translation gives CASSLARVSQETQYF. The V gene is TRBV7-9, the J gene TRBJ2-5, with unresolved D. The V and J ends lost 5 bases and 1 base respectively, with 14 bases between them. From germline, CDR1 is SEHNR and CDR2 FQNEAQ (reference sequence). The CDR3 consists of 15 residues.